The table lists the clone carrying this T cell receptor (beta chain) with a few counts. Its antigen remains unidentified. This record belongs to a study of blood T cells in healthy people across ages. Whole-study results and caveats: Naive T cell percentage by flow cytometry tracked strongly with beta diversity. The lack of PBMC sorting stopped any conclusive naive versus antigen-experienced comparison. Relative to aged donors, long-lived donors carried more naive CD4+ cells and displayed higher diversity. Significant beta diversity loss was already apparent by age approximately 37, declining roughly linearly.

Then a second PCR, running about 6 to 11 cycles, was carried out with a sample-barcoded 5' primer and a J-beta primer mix. MiXCR, applied by TCRdb to the 5' RACE reads, yields one record per CDR3 protein. The profile shows some 800,000 distinct CDR3 sequences, around two fifths of them singletons. V was pared by 5 bases and J by 7 bases, with 7 bases of the junction left unmatched. The germline V gene encodes CDR1 SEHNR and CDR2 FQNEAQ (reference sequence). The CDR3 is made up of 14 amino acids. The rearrangement links TRBV7-9 to TRBJ2-4; 8 nucleotides match TRBD2. The specimen sequenced was blood. The sequence came from a man aged 55 to 70 in good health. The CDR3 DNA follows: TGTGCCAGCAGCCCCGGGGGGGGTTGGAACATTCAGTACTTC. Translated, it gives CASSPGGGWNIQYF.